This entry features one TCR beta chain sequence. Its antigen has not been determined. The sample holds no much larger clone one base away, and base qualities are not on file. This specimen belongs to a study of blood T cell repertoires in COVID-19 (dated by TCRdb to 2019 to 2021). The study in broad terms: Collaborator samples came from the United States, Italy and Spain and covered acute and convalescent phases of COVID-19. The prospective study material was composed of cDNA or gDNA derived from T cells, B-cell-depleted T cells, or PBMCs. Deeply sampled blood TCRbeta repertoires from subjects exposed to, actively infected with, or recovered from COVID-19 were included in the dataset. The repertoires were released in a freely available public database meant as a resource for research on the immune response to SARS-CoV-2. The samples were drawn from the first 160 participants of the ongoing ImmuneRACE study and from 1,254 subjects provided by 6 global collaborators. A de-identified subject ID, COVID-19 status, age in years and sex were almost always included in the sample metadata. Where HLA class I and class II types were available, the types were taken from metadata supplied by the sample provider, not from assay-based typing.

One collaborating source in Seattle enrolled patients while the patients were actively infected and followed the patients over time throughout the course of disease. The collaborating institutions used their own protocols to collect whole blood in K2EDTA tubes. For TCRbeta analysis, collaborators shipped samples as frozen whole blood, isolated PBMCs, or DNA extracted from either of those sample types. A distance of 18 bases separates the germline ends of V and J, which lose 9 bases and 7 bases respectively. There are 13 amino acids in the CDR3, from cysteine to phenylalanine inclusive. The entry retains the CDR3 DNA only, 39 bases that are in frame from base 1. The full study reports these points: Clinical and demographic metadata were provided uncurated, with the amount varying by source and participant.

TCRbeta CDR3 regions were amplified from genomic DNA using the immunoSEQ Assay, a bias-controlled multiplex PCR. The paper's processing steps were these. Within the assay, amplification of reference gene primers was used to estimate how many nucleated cells each sample contained. To quantify the absolute abundance of each unique TCRbeta CDR3 rearrangement, sequence reads were collapsed and filtered. For each sample, productive Simpson clonality was calculated as the square root of Simpson's diversity index across productive rearrangements. Drawn from immuneACCESS, this table holds only the in-frame rearrangements with V and J called that TCRdb kept. Clones are partly lost; checked studies trace under half to an unresolved V gene and leave the rest unexplained. V, J and clone size derive from that table, while D and trimming were established from the DNA sequence. The sample table lists about 280,000 clones, around nine tenths of them with a count of one. Roughly 12% of the sample is held by the ten biggest clonotypes.

In this chain, TRBV12-3 or TRBV12-4 is recombined with TRBJ1-2; a tentative D call is TRBD1 (6 bases match). The receptor was derived from a woman aged 30 to 39 with COVID-19, enrolled during active disease. The sample comprised peripheral blood. CDR3 protein: CASSGGRVGGYTF. The nucleotide sequence is given as TGTGCCAGTAGCGGGGGCAGGGTTGGTGGCTACACCTTC.